The 20 T cell receptor beta chains below were found in one sample sequenced in a study of T cells in pancreatic ductal adenocarcinoma. TCRdb keeps only in-frame clones here, not all; method: immunoSEQ multiplex PCR. The sample lists about 100,000 clones; nearly 95% were seen once. Surgery without prior neoadjuvant therapy was the treatment of the selected pancreatic ductal adenocarcinoma patients. Sequencing input: PBMCs. Source of these receptors: a human donor with pancreatic ductal adenocarcinoma.

The chain uses TRBV18 and TRBJ2-1, with 12 bases aligning to TRBD2. The length of the CDR3 is 18 residues. Germline V gene sequence: CDR1 KGHSH, CDR2 LQKENI. The J segment lost 9 bases and the V segment lost 4 bases, leaving 16 bases of the junction unmatched. The CDR3 DNA is TGTGCCAGCTCACGACTAGCGGGAGACTACACAAGGGTCTCTGAGCAGTTCTTC. It encodes CASSRLAGDYTRVSEQFF.

The rearrangement links TRBV6-5 to TRBJ2-5; 7 positions match TRBD2. The V gene end was trimmed by 6 bases and the J gene end by 2 bases; junction bases not matched to a gene: 6. CDR1 and CDR2 (germline): MNHEY, SVGAGI. This CDR3 spans 14 amino acids. DNA for the CDR3: TGTGCCAGCAGCCTTAGCGGGTTTCAAGAGACCCAGTACTTC. It codes for CASSLSGFQETQYF.

The chain joins TRBV19 to TRBJ1-1; D perhaps matches TRBD1 (5 bases). Germline lookup yields CDR1 LNHDA and CDR2 SQIVND (reference sequence). This CDR3 region has 13 residues. V was shortened by 7 bases and J by 11 bases, with 20 bases between the two germline ends. Here the CDR3 reads CASKGWGSDGAFF. DNA for the CDR3: TGTGCCAGTAAGGGGTGGGGTTCCGACGGGGCTTTCTTT.

The CDR3 region is CASSEWRDPVDTQYF. CDR3 in DNA: TGTGCCAGCAGTGAATGGCGGGACCCGGTAGATACGCAGTATTTT. The chain combines TRBV2 with TRBJ2-3; possibly TRBD2 for D (6 bases). Trimming cost V 2 bases and J 5 bases, with 14 bases left between them. The germline V gene has CDR1 SNHLY and CDR2 FYNNEI. This CDR3 region has 15 residues.

The chain combines TRBV6-1 with TRBJ2-3; 8 bases are a match to TRBD2. From germline, CDR1 is MNHNS and CDR2 SASEGT. This CDR3 spans 15 amino acids. V lost 8 bases to trimming and J lost 4 bases; unmatched junction nucleotides: 11. CDR3 loop: CASSNPGLEADTQYF. The CDR3 bases are TGTGCCAGCTCAAATCCGGGACTAGAGGCAGATACGCAGTATTTT.

The chain joins TRBV28 to TRBJ1-1; D is ambiguous. Trimming removed 2 bases at V and 1 base at J, with 8 bases between. Germline V CDR1 and CDR2: MDHEN, SYDVKM. This CDR3 spans 14 amino acids. In nucleotides, the CDR3 is TGTGCCAGCAGTTTACGGTTCCAGAACACTGAAGCTTTCTTT. It codes for CASSLRFQNTEAFF.

This clone was seen only once. The chain combines TRBV2 with TRBJ2-5; D is uncertain. V was clipped by 2 bases and J by 3 bases, with 7 bases between them. The CDR3 spans 13 residues. CDR1 and CDR2 from the germline V gene are SNHLY and FYNNEI. The CDR3 region has the DNA TGTGCCAGCAGTGAAACTCCGGAAGAGACCCAGTACTTC. This encodes CASSETPEETQYF.

The chain has TRBV9 and TRBJ2-7, with 9 bases matching TRBD2. The junction had 30 bases not matched to a gene; V was cut back by 2 bases and J by 6 bases. The CDR3 consists of 22 residues. Germline lookup yields CDR1 SGDLS and CDR2 YYNGEE. CDR3 DNA sequence: TGTGCCAGCAGCGTCGGGACAACAATTCCTAGCGGGACTCCAAGCATTAATACCGAGCAGTACTTC. Translation gives CASSVGTTIPSGTPSINTEQYF. Looking up the rest from reference TRBV9 and TRBJ2-7 gives the full variable domain: DSGVTQTPKHLITATGQRVTLRCSPRSGDLSVYWYQQSLDQGLQFLIQYYNGEERAKGNILERFSAQQFPDLHSELNLSSLELGDSALYFCASSVGTTIPSGTPSINTEQYFGPGTRLTVT.

This clone was observed a single time. The CDR3 nucleotides are TGTGCCAGCAGCCCGGGGGGGCTAGCGGGGAGCTACGAGCAGTACTTC. The encoded protein is CASSPGGLAGSYEQYF. The chain employs TRBV5-4 and TRBJ2-7; 9 bases agree with TRBD2. V lost 4 bases and J lost 3; bases outside the gene matches: 11. Per germline, CDR1 SGHNT and CDR2 YYREEE (reference sequence). The CDR3 length is 16 residues.

The rearrangement joins TRBV11-2 to TRBJ1-2; D ambiguous. Trimming removed 2 bases at V and 0 bases at J, with 10 bases between. This CDR3 comprises 15 residues. Germline loops: CDR1 SGHAT, CDR2 FQNNGV. CDR3 residues: CASSLSLLANYGYTF. CDR3 sequence (DNA): TGTGCCAGCAGCTTATCGCTCCTAGCTAACTATGGCTACACCTTC.

The J gene is TRBJ2-3, the V gene TRBV11-2, with D possibly TRBD2 on 6 matching bases. Between the trimmed V and J ends, which lost 10 bases and 9 bases, there was a span of 20 bases. This CDR3 has 13 residues. Germline V gene lookup returns CDR1 SGHAT and CDR2 FQNNGV. CDR3 nucleotides: TGTGCCATCCCGGGACTCCTTTTGGGGACGCAGTATTTT. The encoded protein is CAIPGLLLGTQYF.

The chain joins TRBV18 to TRBJ2-2; D possibly corresponds to TRBD1 (5 bases). The germline V gene has CDR1 KGHSH and CDR2 LQKENI. This CDR3 contains 14 residues. V lost 3 bases, J lost 4 bases, and 9 bases lay in between. CDR3 bases: TGTGCCAGCTCACCCAGGGATGGCACCGGGGAGCTGTTTTTT. Translation gives CASSPRDGTGELFF.

The chain recombines TRBV2 with TRBJ2-2; the D gene is possibly TRBD1 (5 bases). In germline, CDR1 is SNHLY, CDR2 FYNNEI. Trimming took off 3 bases at V and 1 base at J, with 12 bases between the two ends. The CDR3 sequence is 16 residues long. The CDR3 here is CASSDDRTKNTGELFF. CDR3 coding DNA: TGTGCCAGCAGTGATGATAGGACAAAGAACACCGGGGAGCTGTTTTTT.

The chain joins TRBV7-3 to TRBJ2-1; a weak D match, TRBD2 (6 bases). V lost 2 bases to trimming and J lost 5 bases, with 7 bases between them. This CDR3 contains 13 residues. Per the germline V gene, CDR1 is SGHTA and CDR2 is FQGTGA. This CDR3 is CASSLGLNNEQFF. The CDR3 nucleotides read TGTGCCAGCAGCTTAGGACTAAACAATGAGCAGTTCTTC. Together with reference TRBV7-3 and TRBJ2-1, the CDR3 gives the full variable domain: GAGVSQTPSNKVTEKGKYVELRCDPISGHTALYWYRQSLGQGPEFLIYFQGTGAADDSGLPNDRFFAVRPEGSVSTLKIQRTERGDSAVYLCASSLGLNNEQFFGPGTRLTVL.

The gene calls are TRBV4-2 and TRBJ2-3; 7 bases are a match to TRBD1. The CDR3 is 16 residues long. From germline, CDR1 is LGHNA and CDR2 YNFKEQ. V shed 0 bases, J shed 2 bases, and the junction held 5 bases outside the gene matches. The CDR3, as DNA: TGTGCCAGCAGCCAAGAGATGGGACAGTCCACAGATACGCAGTATTTT. Its translation: CASSQEMGQSTDTQYF.

The chain carries TRBV23-1 and TRBJ1-1; D may be TRBD1 (5 bases). TRBV23-1 is an ORF for which the function is uncertain. Trimming removed 4 bases at V and 6 bases at J, with 12 bases between. The CDR3 length is 13 residues. For the CDR3, the DNA is TGCGCCAGCAGTCGTCGCAGGGAAGCTGAAGCTTTCTTT. Protein: CASSRRREAEAFF.

The chain joins TRBV30 to TRBJ1-1; maybe TRBD1 (5 bases). V dropped 3 bases and J dropped 3 bases, with 11 bases sitting between them. The CDR3 length is 13 residues. CDR1 and CDR2 (germline): GTSNPN, SVGIG (reference sequence). The CDR3 sequence: CAWRLQDYTEAFF. The CDR3 DNA is TGTGCCTGGAGACTACAGGATTACACTGAAGCTTTCTTT.

The chain recombines TRBV29-1 with TRBJ1-1; no firm D call. There are 11 residues in the CDR3. Per germline, CDR1 SQVTM and CDR2 ANQGSEA. Trimming took 0 bases from V and 7 from J, leaving 6 bases between them. The CDR3 bases are TGCAGCGTTGAAGAGTTCAGTGAAGCTTTCTTT. This gives the protein CSVEEFSEAFF. Supplemented by reference TRBV29-1 and TRBJ1-1, the full variable domain reads SAVISQKPSRDICQRGTSLTIQCQVDSQVTMMFWYRQQPGQSLTLIATANQGSEATYESGFVIDKFPISRPNLTFSTLTVSNMSPEDSSIYLCSVEEFSEAFFGQGTRLTVV.

The chain has TRBV5-1 and TRBJ2-5, with D uncertain. Germline CDR1 SGHRS, CDR2 YFSETQ. This CDR3 has 15 amino acids. Trimming took off 3 bases at V and 5 bases at J, with 17 bases between the two ends. In nucleotides, the CDR3 is TGCGCCAGCAGCTCTACCGCGCCCCTAAAGGAGACCCAGTACTTC. This translates into CASSSTAPLKETQYF. The whole variable domain, remainder taken from reference TRBV5-1 and TRBJ2-5, is KAGVTQTPRYLIKTRGQQVTLSCSPISGHRSVSWYQQTPGQGLQFLFEYFSETQRNKGNFPGRFSGRQFSNSRSEMNVSTLELGDSALYLCASSSTAPLKETQYFGPGTRLLVL.

CDR3 sequence: CASSGSAGGRYYGYTF. CDR3 DNA sequence: TGTGCCAGCAGTGGAAGCGCAGGGGGCCGATACTATGGCTACACCTTC. The chain couples TRBV7-2 to TRBJ1-2; the match to TRBD1 covers 8 bases. Germline V gene lookup returns CDR1 SGHTA and CDR2 FQGNSA. J gave up 3 bases and V 6 bases, and 12 bases lay outside the gene matches. This CDR3 contains 16 residues.